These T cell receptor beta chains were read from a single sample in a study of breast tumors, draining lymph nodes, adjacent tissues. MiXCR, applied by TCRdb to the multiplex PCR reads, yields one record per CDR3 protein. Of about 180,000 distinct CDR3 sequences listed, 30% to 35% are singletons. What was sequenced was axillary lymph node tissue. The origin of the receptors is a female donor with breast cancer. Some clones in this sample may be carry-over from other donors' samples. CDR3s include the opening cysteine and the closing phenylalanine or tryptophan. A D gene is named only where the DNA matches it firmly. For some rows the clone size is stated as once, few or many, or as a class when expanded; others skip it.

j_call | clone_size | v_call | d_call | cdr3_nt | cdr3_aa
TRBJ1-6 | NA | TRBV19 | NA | TGTGCCAGTAGTTCCTCGACTACGTATAATTCACCCCTCCACTTT | CASSSSTTYNSPLHF
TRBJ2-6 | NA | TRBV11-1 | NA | TGTGCCAGCAGCCGAGGGACGACGGGGGCCAACGTCCTGACTTTC | CASSRGTTGANVLTF
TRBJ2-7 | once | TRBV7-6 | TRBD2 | TGTGCCAGCAGCTTTGTCCTAGCGGGGGCGACCTACGAGCAGTACTTC | CASSFVLAGATYEQYF
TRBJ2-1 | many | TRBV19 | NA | TGTGCCAGTAGCGCCGAGCAGGGGTTCAACAATGAGCAGTTCTTC | CASSAEQGFNNEQFF
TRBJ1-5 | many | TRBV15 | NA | TGTGCCACCAGTTCACAGGAGTCCCAGCCCCAGCATTTT | CATSSQESQPQHF
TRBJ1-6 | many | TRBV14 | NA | TGTGCCAGCAGCACTGTAGCAGGGGAATCACCCCTCCACTTT | CASSTVAGESPLHF
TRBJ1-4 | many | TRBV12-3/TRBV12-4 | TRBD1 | TGTGCCAGCAGCCGAATTGGGACAGTAAATGAAAAACTGTTTTTT | CASSRIGTVNEKLFF
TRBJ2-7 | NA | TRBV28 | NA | TGTGCCAGCAGTCTTCTCCTCGGGAGACCCTACGAGCAGTACTTC | CASSLLLGRPYEQYF
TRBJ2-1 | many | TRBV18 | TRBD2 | TGTGCCAGCTCACCACCTAGCGGAGCGGGGAATGAGCAGTTCTTC | CASSPPSGAGNEQFF
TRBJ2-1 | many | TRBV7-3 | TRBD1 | TGTGCCAGCAGCCCAGGGGGTACCTACAATGAGCAGTTCTTC | CASSPGGTYNEQFF